Presented here are 3 T cell receptor beta chains from one specimen sequenced in a study of cytomegalovirus exposure and HLA in healthy donors. The PCR employed 60 Vbeta primers together with 13 Jbeta primers. Generated by immunoSEQ multiplex PCR, the TCRdb table keeps only in-frame clones and is missing some. The data contain 180,000 or so clones, over 60% of them seen just once; the ten biggest clones take up about 2%. Sequenced: PBMCs. The receptor source for this set is a woman aged 45-60 years in good health and CMV-seronegative.

This clone was counted a few times. CDR3 protein: CASSLTLQGSQPQHF. DNA for the CDR3: TGTGCCAGCAGCTTGACCCTACAGGGGAGTCAGCCCCAGCATTTT. V usage is TRBV5-5 and J usage is TRBJ1-5, with 7 bases that match TRBD1. Germline trimming cut 1 base from V and 6 bases from J; bases unmatched to any gene: 7. This CDR3 is 15 amino acids long. Per the germline V gene, CDR1 is SGHKS and CDR2 is YYEKEE (reference sequence).

The chain combines TRBV4-3 with TRBJ2-5; TRBD2 aligns across 8 bases. Germline assignment: CDR1 LGHNA and CDR2 YSLEER. This CDR3 is 15 amino acids long. V lost 0 bases to trimming and J lost 5 bases; unmatched junction nucleotides: 5. The CDR3 protein is CASSQDRGGLETQYF. CDR3 DNA: TGCGCCAGCAGCCAAGATCGGGGGGGTCTGGAGACCCAGTACTTC.

J is TRBJ2-1 and V is TRBV15, with 11 positions matching TRBD2. Germline CDR1 reads LNHNV; CDR2 reads YYDKDF (reference sequence). The CDR3 spans 21 residues. The trim removed 8 bases at V and 2 bases at J, leaving 23 bases unmatched. As DNA, the CDR3 is TGTGCCACCGTGGGACTAGCGGAACCGGAGCCCCTCACCATGCCCTACAATGAGCAGTTCTTC. Protein sequence: CATVGLAEPEPLTMPYNEQFF.